Listed below are T cell receptor beta chains from one sample, sequenced in a study of T cells expressing NK-cell markers. With the 5' RACE reads reprocessed, TCRdb shows one record per CDR3 protein and no DNA. The specimen's table records about 540,000 distinct CDR3 sequences. Sequenced input: blood T cells: a sorted CD56 or NKG2C T cell subset, CD4+ or CD8+ T cells, or bulk PBMC T cells (not recorded which). These receptors were obtained from a young man in good health. Each CDR3 is given with its conserved first and last residue.

J gene: TRBJ1-1
V gene: TRBV5-1
CDR3 protein: CASSLGTASMNTEAFF

J gene: TRBJ1-2
V gene: TRBV20-1
CDR3 protein: CSARTRGTAYGYTF

J gene: TRBJ2-5
V gene: TRBV11-3
CDR3 protein: CASSPALGDFGTQYF

J gene: TRBJ2-1
V gene: TRBV11-1
CDR3 protein: CASSPGLAGVEQFF

J gene: TRBJ1-1
V gene: TRBV7-3
CDR3 protein: CASSLEESRNTEAFF

J gene: TRBJ2-5
V gene: TRBV6-1
CDR3 protein: CASSEFSMGMETQYF

J gene: TRBJ2-3
V gene: TRBV7-9
CDR3 protein: CASSFPPGTSSTDTQYF

J gene: TRBJ1-3
V gene: TRBV12-3/TRBV12-4
CDR3 protein: CASIPRGGSGNTIYF

J gene: TRBJ2-2
V gene: TRBV28
CDR3 protein: CASSYQYRGPGELFF

J gene: TRBJ1-1
V gene: TRBV6-1
CDR3 protein: CASSTDPRTEAFF

J gene: TRBJ1-5
V gene: TRBV6-1
CDR3 protein: CASSEAGGKEPQHF

J gene: TRBJ2-1
V gene: TRBV27
CDR3 protein: CASSLAPGLAENNEQFF

J gene: TRBJ1-1
V gene: TRBV20-1
CDR3 protein: CSAQGQAGTEAFF

J gene: TRBJ2-5
V gene: TRBV7-9
CDR3 protein: CASSDQTGTVGETQYF

J gene: TRBJ1-5
V gene: TRBV12-3/TRBV12-4
CDR3 protein: CASREDRAGSNQPQHF

J gene: TRBJ1-2
V gene: TRBV5-1
CDR3 protein: CASSFETGGGYTF

J gene: TRBJ2-5
V gene: TRBV29-1
CDR3 protein: CSVVGGASETQYF

J gene: TRBJ2-3
V gene: TRBV7-6
CDR3 protein: CASSLDSGRRGTDTQYF

J gene: TRBJ2-3
V gene: TRBV4-1
CDR3 protein: CASSQGTGLPAQTQYF

J gene: TRBJ2-1
V gene: TRBV20-1
CDR3 protein: CSAPPGYNEQFF

J gene: TRBJ2-2
V gene: TRBV25-1
CDR3 protein: CATASYAGELFF

J gene: TRBJ2-1
V gene: TRBV5-1
CDR3 protein: CASSFSAVSYEQFF

J gene: TRBJ1-5
V gene: TRBV12-5
CDR3 protein: CASGGQGNQPQHF

J gene: TRBJ2-1
V gene: TRBV11-2
CDR3 protein: CASSFGLAGANEQFF

J gene: TRBJ2-3
V gene: TRBV29-1
CDR3 protein: CSVDRDLHSTDTQYF

J gene: TRBJ2-4
V gene: TRBV7-2
CDR3 protein: CASSSGTSGRRMYF

J gene: TRBJ1-2
V gene: TRBV12-3/TRBV12-4
CDR3 protein: CASSLTRMKVRDRITYGYTF

J gene: TRBJ2-1
V gene: TRBV7-8
CDR3 protein: CASSLFNGGSYNEQFF

J gene: TRBJ1-6
V gene: TRBV5-1
CDR3 protein: CASSFTTGSYNSPLHF

J gene: TRBJ2-1
V gene: TRBV20-1
CDR3 protein: CSARDGSGGWRQFF

J gene: TRBJ2-6
V gene: TRBV7-2
CDR3 protein: CASSNNRPAYSGANVLTF

J gene: TRBJ2-3
V gene: TRBV30
CDR3 protein: CAWSAQGGTDTQYF